This is a list of T cell receptor beta chains from one sample in a study of identical twins. TCRdb processed the 5' RACE reads anew with MiXCR; each CDR3 protein has one entry. This sample yields fewer than 650,000 distinct CDR3 sequences, of which 7% to 7.5% are seen a single time; roughly 1.6% belongs to the top ten. Another study also made use of these data, one on yellow fever vaccine responses in identical twins.

Material for sequencing was PBMCs. The receptors stem from a woman aged 18-29 years in good health. CDR3s include the opening cysteine and the closing phenylalanine or tryptophan. The order of the fields is V gene, CDR3 length, clone size, D gene, J gene, CDR3 protein, CDR3 DNA. The D gene is left open where the match is weak. Clone size is not always given. Where it is, it says once, few, many or a class for expanded clones.

V gene: TRBV7-8
CDR3 length: 14
clone size: few
D gene: -
J gene: TRBJ2-7
CDR3 protein: CASRPNRASYEQYF
CDR3 DNA: TGTGCCAGCAGACCTAACAGGGCCTCCTACGAGCAGTACTTC

V gene: TRBV6-5
CDR3 length: 15
clone size: few
D gene: TRBD1
J gene: TRBJ2-1
CDR3 protein: CASSYDRTGGDEQFF
CDR3 DNA: TGTGCCAGCAGTTACGACCGGACAGGGGGCGATGAGCAGTTCTTC

V gene: TRBV7-9
CDR3 length: 15
clone size: -
D gene: -
J gene: TRBJ1-1
CDR3 protein: CASSLAGRANTEAFF
CDR3 DNA: TGTGCCAGCAGCTTAGCCGGCAGGGCGAACACTGAAGCTTTCTTT

V gene: TRBV6-1
CDR3 length: 13
clone size: many
D gene: -
J gene: TRBJ1-5
CDR3 protein: CATRLGTNQPQHF
CDR3 DNA: TGTGCCACGAGGTTAGGGACCAATCAGCCCCAGCATTTT

V gene: TRBV20-1
CDR3 length: 14
clone size: -
D gene: -
J gene: TRBJ2-3
CDR3 protein: CSARDIPELDTQYF
CDR3 DNA: TGCAGTGCTAGAGATATCCCCGAACTAGATACGCAGTATTTT

V gene: TRBV5-1
CDR3 length: 13
clone size: few
D gene: TRBD1
J gene: TRBJ2-5
CDR3 protein: CASSRDREETQYF
CDR3 DNA: TGCGCCAGCAGCCGGGACAGGGAAGAGACCCAGTACTTC

V gene: TRBV28
CDR3 length: 15
clone size: -
D gene: -
J gene: TRBJ2-5
CDR3 protein: CASSPAPGVWETQYF
CDR3 DNA: TGTGCCAGCAGTCCGGCCCCGGGTGTATGGGAGACCCAGTACTTC

V gene: TRBV28
CDR3 length: 16
clone size: -
D gene: -
J gene: TRBJ2-3
CDR3 protein: CASSLLPGPAADTQYF
CDR3 DNA: TGTGCCAGCAGTCTCCTCCCCGGCCCTGCCGCAGATACGCAGTATTTT

V gene: TRBV28
CDR3 length: 15
clone size: -
D gene: TRBD1
J gene: TRBJ2-7
CDR3 protein: CASSSPGQAYYEQYF
CDR3 DNA: TGTGCCAGCAGTTCTCCGGGACAGGCTTATTACGAGCAGTACTTC

V gene: TRBV3-1
CDR3 length: 11
clone size: -
D gene: -
J gene: TRBJ2-1
CDR3 protein: CASSQEGEQFF
CDR3 DNA: TGTGCCAGCAGCCAAGAGGGTGAGCAGTTCTTC

V gene: TRBV12-3/TRBV12-4
CDR3 length: 13
clone size: -
D gene: -
J gene: TRBJ1-6
CDR3 protein: CASSPQLGAPLHF
CDR3 DNA: TGTGCCAGCAGTCCCCAACTTGGGGCACCCCTCCACTTT

V gene: TRBV5-1
CDR3 length: 14
clone size: few
D gene: TRBD2
J gene: TRBJ2-1
CDR3 protein: CASSKRTSGDEQFF
CDR3 DNA: TGCGCCAGCAGCAAAAGGACTAGCGGGGATGAGCAGTTCTTC

V gene: TRBV12-3/TRBV12-4
CDR3 length: 12
clone size: many
D gene: -
J gene: TRBJ2-7
CDR3 protein: CASSLLVFEQYF
CDR3 DNA: TGTGCCAGCAGTTTACTAGTTTTCGAGCAGTACTTC

V gene: TRBV28
CDR3 length: 15
clone size: few
D gene: -
J gene: TRBJ2-1
CDR3 protein: CASSQHETGNNEQFF
CDR3 DNA: TGTGCCAGCAGTCAACACGAGACAGGTAACAATGAGCAGTTCTTC

V gene: TRBV6-2/TRBV6-3
CDR3 length: 15
clone size: -
D gene: TRBD2
J gene: TRBJ2-1
CDR3 protein: CASRAGASGMNEQFF
CDR3 DNA: TGTGCCAGCAGGGCGGGGGCTAGCGGGATGAATGAGCAGTTCTTC

V gene: TRBV20-1
CDR3 length: 16
clone size: few
D gene: TRBD2
J gene: TRBJ2-1
CDR3 protein: CSAPIRAGGLPDEQFF
CDR3 DNA: TGCAGTGCCCCCATAAGGGCGGGGGGGCTTCCCGATGAGCAGTTCTTC

V gene: TRBV12-3/TRBV12-4
CDR3 length: 16
clone size: many
D gene: TRBD2
J gene: TRBJ2-1
CDR3 protein: CASSPIAGTAYNEQFF
CDR3 DNA: TGTGCCAGCAGTCCGATAGCGGGTACAGCTTACAATGAGCAGTTCTTC

V gene: TRBV4-1
CDR3 length: 15
clone size: -
D gene: TRBD1
J gene: TRBJ2-7
CDR3 protein: CASSLSGTGEGEQYF
CDR3 DNA: TGCGCCAGCAGCCTTAGTGGGACAGGGGAAGGCGAGCAGTACTTC

V gene: TRBV5-5
CDR3 length: 16
clone size: -
D gene: -
J gene: TRBJ2-6
CDR3 protein: CASSRQNPSGANVLTF
CDR3 DNA: TGTGCCAGCAGCCGACAGAACCCCTCTGGGGCCAACGTCCTGACTTTC

V gene: TRBV4-1
CDR3 length: 15
clone size: -
D gene: -
J gene: TRBJ2-5
CDR3 protein: CASSQDFGGPETQYF
CDR3 DNA: TGCGCCAGCAGCCAAGACTTCGGGGGGCCTGAGACCCAGTACTTC

V gene: TRBV6-5
CDR3 length: 16
clone size: many
D gene: -
J gene: TRBJ1-3
CDR3 protein: CASSYSAINSGNTIYF
CDR3 DNA: TGTGCCAGCAGTTACTCGGCGATTAACTCTGGAAACACCATATATTTT

V gene: TRBV29-1
CDR3 length: 14
clone size: few
D gene: TRBD2
J gene: TRBJ2-3
CDR3 protein: CSVEGGLAQNTQYF
CDR3 DNA: TGCAGCGTTGAAGGGGGACTAGCACAGAATACGCAGTATTTT

V gene: TRBV20-1
CDR3 length: 15
clone size: few
D gene: -
J gene: TRBJ1-2
CDR3 protein: CSASYFPGDYYGYTF
CDR3 DNA: TGCAGTGCTAGCTACTTTCCAGGAGATTACTATGGCTACACCTTC

V gene: TRBV5-1
CDR3 length: 15
clone size: many
D gene: -
J gene: TRBJ2-1
CDR3 protein: CASSLGGAEYDEQFF
CDR3 DNA: TGCGCCAGCAGCTTGGGAGGGGCGGAGTATGATGAGCAGTTCTTC

V gene: TRBV2
CDR3 length: 13
clone size: -
D gene: -
J gene: TRBJ2-3
CDR3 protein: CASTDRYTDTQYF
CDR3 DNA: TGTGCCAGCACCGATCGATACACAGATACGCAGTATTTT

V gene: TRBV2
CDR3 length: 14
clone size: few
D gene: -
J gene: TRBJ2-1
CDR3 protein: CASSDLRDTNEQFF
CDR3 DNA: TGTGCCAGCAGTGACCTCCGGGACACCAATGAGCAGTTCTTC

V gene: TRBV27
CDR3 length: 13
clone size: many
D gene: -
J gene: TRBJ2-7
CDR3 protein: CASSFGSLREQYF
CDR3 DNA: TGTGCCAGCAGTTTCGGGAGCCTTCGGGAGCAGTACTTC

V gene: TRBV4-1
CDR3 length: 17
clone size: many
D gene: -
J gene: TRBJ2-2
CDR3 protein: CASSQSPGGPTRGELFF
CDR3 DNA: TGCGCCAGCAGCCAATCTCCGGGGGGCCCCACCCGCGGGGAGCTGTTTTTT

V gene: TRBV24-1
CDR3 length: 12
clone size: -
D gene: -
J gene: TRBJ2-5
CDR3 protein: CATAGGTETQYF
CDR3 DNA: TGTGCCACCGCCGGCGGGACAGAGACCCAGTACTTC

V gene: TRBV28
CDR3 length: 13
clone size: -
D gene: -
J gene: TRBJ2-7
CDR3 protein: CASSKSPTYEQYF
CDR3 DNA: TGTGCCAGCAGTAAATCCCCCACCTACGAGCAGTACTTC

V gene: TRBV5-4
CDR3 length: 16
clone size: -
D gene: -
J gene: TRBJ1-5
CDR3 protein: CASSGTRARNNQPQHF
CDR3 DNA: TGTGCCAGCAGCGGCACCAGGGCGAGAAACAATCAGCCCCAGCATTTT

V gene: TRBV6-5
CDR3 length: 15
clone size: many
D gene: TRBD2
J gene: TRBJ2-7
CDR3 protein: CASSYGGSGSYEQYF
CDR3 DNA: TGTGCCAGCAGTTACGGTGGTAGCGGGAGCTACGAGCAGTACTTC

V gene: TRBV5-1
CDR3 length: 15
clone size: many
D gene: TRBD1
J gene: TRBJ2-3
CDR3 protein: CASSTGQGATDTQYF
CDR3 DNA: TGCGCCAGCAGCACAGGACAGGGGGCAACAGATACGCAGTATTTT

V gene: TRBV5-1
CDR3 length: 13
clone size: many
D gene: TRBD1
J gene: TRBJ1-5
CDR3 protein: CASSADRDQPQHF
CDR3 DNA: TGCGCCAGCAGCGCGGACAGGGATCAGCCCCAGCATTTT

V gene: TRBV4-2
CDR3 length: 14
clone size: -
D gene: TRBD2
J gene: TRBJ2-3
CDR3 protein: CASSQAGGGDTQYF
CDR3 DNA: TGTGCCAGCAGCCAAGCGGGAGGAGGGGATACGCAGTATTTT

V gene: TRBV20-1
CDR3 length: 15
clone size: -
D gene: TRBD1
J gene: TRBJ1-6
CDR3 protein: CSAREQQGWNSPLHF
CDR3 DNA: TGCAGTGCTAGAGAGCAACAGGGGTGGAATTCACCCCTCCACTTT

V gene: TRBV6-1
CDR3 length: 16
clone size: few
D gene: -
J gene: TRBJ2-1
CDR3 protein: CASDKGRGHSYNEQFF
CDR3 DNA: TGTGCCAGCGATAAAGGCAGGGGTCACTCCTACAATGAGCAGTTCTTC

V gene: TRBV28
CDR3 length: 11
clone size: -
D gene: -
J gene: TRBJ1-1
CDR3 protein: CASSGIQEAFF
CDR3 DNA: TGTGCCAGCAGCGGTATTCAGGAAGCTTTCTTT

V gene: TRBV7-9
CDR3 length: 12
clone size: -
D gene: -
J gene: TRBJ1-4
CDR3 protein: CASTLGDEKLFF
CDR3 DNA: TGTGCCAGCACCCTGGGGGATGAAAAACTGTTTTTT

V gene: TRBV7-6
CDR3 length: 15
clone size: few
D gene: -
J gene: TRBJ1-1
CDR3 protein: CASSLELYSYTEAFF
CDR3 DNA: TGTGCCAGCAGCCTCGAACTTTATAGTTACACTGAAGCTTTCTTT

V gene: TRBV29-1
CDR3 length: 16
clone size: many
D gene: TRBD2
J gene: TRBJ2-7
CDR3 protein: CSVDGLADHISYEQYF
CDR3 DNA: TGCAGCGTTGATGGACTAGCGGACCATATTTCCTACGAGCAGTACTTC

V gene: TRBV14
CDR3 length: 15
clone size: -
D gene: -
J gene: TRBJ1-1
CDR3 protein: CASSHPGLKNTEAFF
CDR3 DNA: TGTGCCAGCAGCCATCCCGGTCTTAAGAACACTGAAGCTTTCTTT

V gene: TRBV20-1
CDR3 length: 14
clone size: many
D gene: TRBD2
J gene: TRBJ2-3
CDR3 protein: CSASSGGGTDTQYF
CDR3 DNA: TGCAGCGCTAGTAGCGGGGGGGGCACAGATACGCAGTATTTT

V gene: TRBV14
CDR3 length: 16
clone size: few
D gene: -
J gene: TRBJ2-5
CDR3 protein: CASSQDVGGFGETQYF
CDR3 DNA: TGTGCCAGCAGCCAAGATGTAGGGGGATTCGGGGAGACCCAGTACTTC

V gene: TRBV10-3
CDR3 length: 16
clone size: few
D gene: TRBD2
J gene: TRBJ2-1
CDR3 protein: CAIRAGTSGTNNEQFF
CDR3 DNA: TGTGCCATCAGAGCCGGGACTAGCGGGACAAACAATGAGCAGTTCTTC

V gene: TRBV5-1
CDR3 length: 14
clone size: many
D gene: -
J gene: TRBJ1-1
CDR3 protein: CASSSGFGGTEAFF
CDR3 DNA: TGCGCCAGCAGTTCAGGGTTCGGAGGGACTGAAGCTTTCTTT

V gene: TRBV15
CDR3 length: 15
clone size: -
D gene: -
J gene: TRBJ2-5
CDR3 protein: CATSRVFGVSETQYF
CDR3 DNA: TGTGCCACCAGCAGAGTTTTCGGGGTGTCAGAGACCCAGTACTTC